One and the same sample provided the 32 T cell receptor beta chains below, sequenced in a study of cytomegalovirus exposure and HLA in healthy donors. The PCR made use of 60 Vbeta and 13 Jbeta primers. Only in-frame clones appear in the TCRdb table, and some are missing; sequencing was by immunoSEQ multiplex PCR. The sample yields around 140,000 clones, roughly four fifths seen once. The sample comprised PBMCs. The receptors derive from a male donor in good health and CMV-seronegative.

The chain links TRBV4-3 to TRBJ2-1; 9 nucleotides align to TRBD2. The CDR3 has 16 residues. Looked up from germline, CDR1 is LGHNA and CDR2 is YSLEER. The trim removed 0 bases at V and 4 bases at J, leaving 4 bases unmatched. In nucleotides, the CDR3 is TGCGCCAGCAGCCAAGATCTTAGCGGGAGTTACAATGAGCAGTTCTTC. Its protein product is CASSQDLSGSYNEQFF.

This rearrangement joins TRBV11-3 to TRBJ2-1, with D maybe TRBD1 (6 bases). The germline V gene encodes CDR1 SGHNT and CDR2 YENEEA. The V and J ends lost 1 base and 13 bases respectively, with 14 bases between them. The CDR3 is 13 residues long. CDR3 nucleotides: TGTGCCAGCAGCTTAGGGACAGTTGACAAACAGTTCTTC. Protein product: CASSLGTVDKQFF.

This clone was observed a handful of times. The chain joins TRBV5-4 to TRBJ2-7; 14 bases are a match to TRBD2. Germline CDR1 SGHNT, CDR2 YYREEE (reference sequence). The J segment lost 1 base and the V segment lost 4 bases, leaving 4 bases of the junction unmatched. The CDR3 is made up of 16 amino acids. For the CDR3, the DNA is TGTGCCAGCAGCCTTTGGACTAGCGGGGGGTCCTACGAGCAGTACTTC. Translated, it gives CASSLWTSGGSYEQYF.

This clone has more than one count but fewer than ten. V usage is TRBV27 and J usage is TRBJ2-7; 13 positions match TRBD2. Looked up from germline, CDR1 is MNHEY and CDR2 is SMNVEV (reference sequence). The CDR3 covers 19 residues. Trimming at V came to 3 bases and at J to 2 bases, leaving 13 bases not matched to a gene. This CDR3 reads CASSLGAGLAGDIAYEQYF. In DNA form, the CDR3 reads TGTGCCAGCAGTTTGGGAGCAGGACTAGCGGGAGACATTGCCTACGAGCAGTACTTC.

CDR3 protein: CASRVLEKGTGELFF. In nucleotides, the CDR3 is TGTGCCAGCAGAGTACTAGAAAAGGGCACCGGGGAGCTGTTTTTT. The rearrangement links TRBV6-5 to TRBJ2-2; possibly TRBD2 for D (5 bases). Trimming removed 6 bases from V and 4 bases from J, with 15 bases in between. Germline values: CDR1 MNHEY, CDR2 SVGAGI. The CDR3 is 15 amino acids.

A remark on this clone: One end of the junction fails to match germline, which may point to a read error. This sample includes further DNA sequences coding for the same CDR3. The CDR3 nucleotides read TGCAGCATAACGCGGGGGGGAACCACAGATACGCAGTACTTT. It translates to CSITRGGTTDTQYF. V gene TRBV29-1 combines with J gene TRBJ2-3, with 9 bases matching TRBD2. Looked up from germline, CDR1 is SQVTM and CDR2 is ANQGSEA. There are 14 residues in the CDR3.

Concerning this clone: Relative to the germline gene, one junction end is altered; a read error may explain this. This chain joins TRBV4-1 and TRBJ1-4; TRBD1 matches at 8 bases. The CDR3 totals 15 residues. CDR1 and CDR2 (germline): MGHRA, YSYEKL. In nucleotides, the CDR3 is TGCGCCAGCAGCCAGGGGACAGGAGCTGATGAAAACCTGTTTTTT. Protein: CASSQGTGADENLFF.

The rearrangement uses TRBV9 and TRBJ2-5; possible D gene TRBD2, 5 bases. Germline V gene data show CDR1 as SGDLS and CDR2 as YYNGEE. The CDR3 totals 16 residues. The V gene lost 5 bases and the J gene lost 5 bases, with 22 bases spanning the gap. The CDR3 here is CASSDGGPLDGETQYF. The CDR3 DNA is TGTGCCAGCAGTGACGGCGGGCCGCTCGATGGGGAGACCCAGTACTTC.

This rearrangement joins TRBV27 to TRBJ2-7; TRBD2 aligns across 8 bases. Trimming took 5 bases from V and 3 from J; bases not matched to a gene: 3. The CDR3 runs 13 residues. Germline CDR1 is MNHEY and CDR2 is SMNVEV (reference sequence). The CDR3: CASSVGGGYEQYF. The CDR3 DNA reads as TGTGCCAGCAGTGTCGGGGGGGGCTACGAGCAGTACTTC.

This clone occurred once. The gene calls are TRBV5-1 and TRBJ2-3; 8 nucleotides agree with TRBD2. Trimming removed 0 bases from V and 1 base from J; junction bases left unmatched: 7. The CDR3 has 17 residues. Germline V gene lookup returns CDR1 SGHRS and CDR2 YFSETQ. The CDR3 coding sequence is TGCGCCAGCAGCTTGGCCGGCGGAGCGGGAGGCACAGATACGCAGTATTTT. Translated, it gives CASSLAGGAGGTDTQYF.

This clone was detected only once. The rearrangement joins TRBV5-4 to TRBJ2-1; 7 bases line up with TRBD2. The CDR3 loop spans 14 amino acids. Germline CDR1 is SGHNT and CDR2 is YYREEE (reference sequence). Germline trimming cut 7 bases from V and 7 bases from J; bases unmatched to any gene: 11. CDR3 protein: CASGWMAGANEQFF. CDR3 DNA: TGTGCCAGCGGGTGGATGGCGGGAGCAAATGAGCAGTTCTTC.

This clone was recorded a few times. The gene calls are TRBV28 and TRBJ2-7, with 10 positions matching TRBD2. Unmatched junction bases numbered 1, after V lost 7 bases and J lost 1 base. Looked up from germline, CDR1 is MDHEN and CDR2 is SYDVKM. CDR3 length equals 13 residues. CDR3: CASKTSGSYEQYF. In DNA, the CDR3 is TGTGCCAGCAAGACTAGCGGGTCCTACGAGCAGTACTTC.

This clone was seen a few times. The CDR3 nucleotides are TGTGCCAGCAGTTCCCTTATAGGGGCCGGCACTGAAGCTTTCTTT. Translating it yields CASSSLIGAGTEAFF. The rearrangement links TRBV27 to TRBJ1-1, with D possibly being TRBD1 (5 bases). Trimming took 4 bases from V and 4 from J, leaving 16 bases between them. This CDR3 is built from 15 residues. Germline loops: CDR1 MNHEY, CDR2 SMNVEV (reference sequence).

The chain carries TRBV9 and TRBJ2-2; 8 bases map to TRBD1. This CDR3 is 15 amino acids long. The germline CDR1 and CDR2 sequences are SGDLS and YYNGEE. V was pared by 3 bases and J by 7 bases, with 8 bases of the junction left unmatched. The DNA for the CDR3 is TGTGCCAGCAGCGCAGACAGGGGACGAAGCGGGGAGCTGTTTTTT. It codes for CASSADRGRSGELFF. Supplemented by reference TRBV9 and TRBJ2-2, the full variable domain reads DSGVTQTPKHLITATGQRVTLRCSPRSGDLSVYWYQQSLDQGLQFLIQYYNGEERAKGNILERFSAQQFPDLHSELNLSSLELGDSALYFCASSADRGRSGELFFGEGSRLTVL.

The rearrangement links TRBV9 to TRBJ2-5, with a weak D call TRBD2 (5 bases). The germline CDR1 and CDR2 sequences are SGDLS and YYNGEE. V lost 6 bases to trimming and J lost 2 bases, with 14 bases between them. This CDR3 spans 14 amino acids. The CDR3 is CASNLGGLQETQYF. CDR3 coding DNA: TGTGCCAGCAACCTTGGAGGCCTGCAAGAGACCCAGTACTTC.

A single count supports this clone. This rearrangement joins TRBV11-3 to TRBJ2-1; 8 bases are a match to TRBD2. V shed 1 base, J shed 7 bases, and the junction held 6 bases outside the gene matches. The germline V gene encodes CDR1 SGHNT and CDR2 YENEEA. This CDR3 has 15 residues. CDR3 loop: CASSLGGSGANEQFF. The DNA of the CDR3 is TGTGCCAGCAGCTTAGGTGGTAGCGGGGCAAATGAGCAGTTCTTC. The whole variable domain, remainder taken from reference TRBV11-3 and TRBJ2-1, is EAGVVQSPRYKIIEKKQPVAFWCNPISGHNTLYWYLQNLGQGPELLIRYENEEAVDDSQLPKDRFSAERLKGVDSTLKIQPAELGDSAVYLCASSLGGSGANEQFFGPGTRLTVL.

The V and J genes are TRBV6-9 and TRBJ2-7; TRBD1 aligns across 7 bases. Trimming took 7 bases from V and 3 from J; bases not matched to a gene: 6. This CDR3 spans 13 amino acids. Germline-derived CDR1 and CDR2 are MNHGY and SVAAGI. CDR3 sequence: CASTGQRNYEQYF. The DNA for the CDR3 is TGTGCCAGCACGGGACAGAGAAACTACGAGCAGTACTTC.

In this sample, this clone turned up once. The chain has TRBV13 and TRBJ2-7, with D tentatively TRBD2 (7 bases). This CDR3 is 15 amino acids long. V was clipped by 5 bases and J by 5 bases, with 19 bases between them. From germline, CDR1 is PRHDT and CDR2 FYEKMQ (reference sequence). CDR3 sequence: CASSNLPGGGHEQYF. The CDR3, as DNA: TGTGCCAGCAGCAATCTTCCGGGGGGCGGCCACGAGCAGTACTTC.

The V call is TRBV15, the J call TRBJ1-1, with a weak D call TRBD1 (5 bases). Germline V gene sequence: CDR1 LNHNV, CDR2 YYDKDF (reference sequence). The CDR3 spans 16 residues. Trimming removed 0 bases at V and 4 bases at J, with 15 bases between. As DNA, the CDR3 is TGTGCCACCAGCAGAGACTACGGGGGGTCGGGCACTGAAGCTTTCTTT. Protein product: CATSRDYGGSGTEAFF. Looking up the rest from reference TRBV15 and TRBJ1-1 gives the full variable domain: DAMVIQNPRYQVTQFGKPVTLSCSQTLNHNVMYWYQQKSSQAPKLLFHYYDKDFNNEADTPDNFQSRRPNTSFCFLDIRSPGLGDTAMYLCATSRDYGGSGTEAFFGQGTRLTVV.

The chain joins TRBV19 to TRBJ2-1; 9 positions agree with TRBD2. Per germline, CDR1 LNHDA and CDR2 SQIVND (reference sequence). CDR3 length: 13 amino acids. V was clipped by 3 bases and J by 6 bases; unmatched bases: 0. DNA for the CDR3: TGTGCCAGTAGTATTAGCGGGAGCAATGAGCAGTTCTTC. This sequence encodes CASSISGSNEQFF.

The chain couples TRBV4-1 to TRBJ2-7; 10 nucleotides align to TRBD1. Germline assignment: CDR1 MGHRA and CDR2 YSYEKL. The junction had 5 bases not matched to a gene; V was cut back by 1 base and J by 2 bases. The CDR3 consists of 16 residues. CDR3 DNA sequence: TGCGCCAGCAGCCAAGCTGGCGGGACAGGGGCCTACGAGCAGTACTTC. The encoded protein is CASSQAGGTGAYEQYF.

The chain is built from TRBV7-9 and TRBJ2-7, with D tentatively TRBD2 (6 bases). The germline V gene has CDR1 SEHNR and CDR2 FQNEAQ (reference sequence). This CDR3 has 17 residues. V was shortened by 4 bases and J by 0 bases, with 19 bases between the two germline ends. The CDR3 sequence: CASSSYSGQGSSYEQYF. CDR3 DNA sequence: TGTGCCAGCAGCTCCTATAGCGGCCAGGGAAGCTCCTACGAGCAGTACTTC.

The genes are TRBV13 and TRBJ2-7; a weak D match, TRBD2 (5 bases). CDR1 PRHDT and CDR2 FYEKMQ come from the germline V gene (reference sequence). Trimming left V 2 bases short and J 0 bases short, with 14 bases between. The CDR3 length is 16 residues. The CDR3 sequence is CASSLFPAASSYEQYF. Written as DNA, the CDR3 is TGTGCCAGCAGCTTATTCCCAGCGGCAAGCTCCTACGAGCAGTACTTC.

The genes are TRBV5-1 and TRBJ1-1, with 8 bases fitting TRBD1. There are 13 residues in the CDR3. Germline values: CDR1 SGHRS, CDR2 YFSETQ. V was clipped by 6 bases and J by 6 bases; unmatched bases: 7. The CDR3 loop is CASTFTGGPEAFF. Here the CDR3 DNA reads TGCGCCAGCACCTTTACAGGGGGGCCTGAAGCTTTCTTT.

V gene TRBV7-9 combines with J gene TRBJ1-2; 7 positions agree with TRBD1. V was pared by 3 bases and J by 4 bases, with 8 bases of the junction left unmatched. Looked up from germline, CDR1 is SEHNR and CDR2 is FQNEAQ (reference sequence). The length of the CDR3 is 15 residues. CDR3 sequence: CASSLGTGAFYGYTF. CDR3 sequence (DNA): TGTGCCAGCAGCTTGGGCACAGGGGCATTCTATGGCTACACCTTC.

The chain combines TRBV6-5 with TRBJ2-3; the match to TRBD1 covers 7 bases. CDR1 MNHEY and CDR2 SVGAGI come from the germline V gene. Losses at the gene ends were 7 bases for V and 6 bases for J; bases not matched to a gene: 7. This CDR3 contains 13 residues. The CDR3 region is CASKGATGDTQYF. CDR3 in DNA: TGTGCCAGCAAGGGGGCCACAGGGGATACGCAGTATTTT.

The CDR3 DNA sequence: TGTGCCAGCAGCTTAGAATATAGCAATCAGCCCCAGCATTTT. It encodes CASSLEYSNQPQHF. The V gene is TRBV7-9, the J gene TRBJ1-5, with no clear D. The CDR3 consists of 14 residues. Per germline, CDR1 SEHNR and CDR2 FQNEAQ (reference sequence). V was shortened by 1 base and J by 0 bases, with 4 bases between the two germline ends.

The gene calls are TRBV2 and TRBJ1-5; D is unclear. Germline V CDR1 and CDR2: SNHLY, FYNNEI. There are 12 residues in the CDR3. V was clipped by 3 bases and J by 6 bases, with 6 bases between them. The CDR3, as DNA: TGTGCCAGCAGTGATTCGGGTCAGCCCCAGCATTTT. Translation: CASSDSGQPQHF.

A word on this clone: The junction does not match germline at one end; this may be a read error. The gene calls are TRBV7-9 and TRBJ1-2; D is unresolved. CDR3 length: 12 residues. Germline CDR1 reads SEHNR; CDR2 reads FQNEAQ (reference sequence). The CDR3 sequence: CSSSPTINGYTF. CDR3 in DNA: TGTTCCAGCAGCCCGACAATCAATGGCTACACCTTC.

The V call is TRBV6-1, the J call TRBJ1-2; D is undetermined. This CDR3 is 13 amino acids long. V dropped 6 bases and J dropped 9 bases, with 17 bases sitting between them. Germline V gene lookup returns CDR1 MNHNS and CDR2 SASEGT. Here the CDR3 reads CASRAAGVLSYTF. For the CDR3, the DNA is TGTGCCAGCAGGGCGGCCGGTGTGTTAAGCTACACCTTC.

The chain links TRBV9 to TRBJ2-7; TRBD1 matches at 10 bases. Germline V gene lookup returns CDR1 SGDLS and CDR2 YYNGEE. J gave up 6 bases and V 2 bases, and 11 bases lay outside the gene matches. CDR3 size: 16 residues. The CDR3 coding sequence is TGTGCCAGCAGCGTTCGGGGGGGACAGGGGCTAATCGAGCAGTACTTC. Encoded protein: CASSVRGGQGLIEQYF.

The rearrangement links TRBV5-6 to TRBJ1-1; no clear D. Between the trimmed V and J ends, which lost 1 base and 4 bases, there was a span of 5 bases. The CDR3 contains 12 residues. Germline V gene sequence: CDR1 SGHDT, CDR2 YYEEEE. The CDR3 bases are TGTGCCAGCAGCTTGACAGTCACTGAAGCTTTCTTT. Residues: CASSLTVTEAFF.